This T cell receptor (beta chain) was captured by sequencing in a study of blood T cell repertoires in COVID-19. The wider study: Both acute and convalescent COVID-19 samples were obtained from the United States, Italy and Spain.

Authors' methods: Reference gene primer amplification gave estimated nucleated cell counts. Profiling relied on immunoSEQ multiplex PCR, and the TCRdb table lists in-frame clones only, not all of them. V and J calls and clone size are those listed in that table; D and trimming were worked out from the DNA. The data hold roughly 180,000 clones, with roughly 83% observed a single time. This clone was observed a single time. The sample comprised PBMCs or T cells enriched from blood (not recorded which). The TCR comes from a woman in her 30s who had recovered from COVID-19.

DNA for the CDR3: TGTGCCAGCAGTTTTGCGGGGGAGCAGTACTTC. Translating gives CASSFAGEQYF. The chain combines TRBV28 with TRBJ2-7, with TRBD2 as a possible D gene (6 bases). The CDR3 is made up of 11 amino acids. Per the germline V gene, CDR1 is MDHEN and CDR2 is SYDVKM. Trimming pared 3 bases from V and 7 bases from J, leaving 7 bases between.